This passage covers 11 T cell receptor beta chains from one sample sequenced in a study of vaccination effects on CD4 cells after COVID-19. Between days 10 and 11 of culture, CD4+ T cells were separated out. It was two doses of either the BNT162b2 or mRNA-1273 vaccine that participants received. These TCRs' antigens remain unknown. TCRdb's copy holds only in-frame clones and misses some; the assay was immunoSEQ multiplex PCR. The profile shows tens of thousands of clones, around 70% of them singletons. The source material was CD4+ T cells from PBMCs cultured without peptide, sampled after COVID-19 vaccination. The receptors shown here come from a human donor who received a COVID-19 vaccine.

V gene TRBV5-8 combines with J gene TRBJ2-5; perhaps TRBD2 as D (5 bases). CDR1 and CDR2 (germline): SGHTS, YDEGEE. The ends were cut back, 0 bases at V and 5 bases at J, with 23 bases in the middle. The CDR3 is 18 residues long. The CDR3 DNA sequence: TGTGCCAGCAGCTTGGCCTTCTCTGTGGCGGGCCTGGGGGAGACCCAGTACTTC. Amino acids: CASSLAFSVAGLGETQYF.

V is TRBV5-1 and J is TRBJ2-1, with 7 bases identical to TRBD1. V dropped 3 bases and J dropped 5; count of bases not matched to a gene: 8. The CDR3 runs 15 residues. Germline CDR1 is SGHRS and CDR2 is YFSETQ. The CDR3 sequence: CASSWGTAYDNEQFF. The CDR3 region has the DNA TGCGCCAGCAGCTGGGGGACAGCCTATGACAATGAGCAGTTCTTC.

The gene calls are TRBV5-5 and TRBJ2-2; 7 bases agree with TRBD1. The CDR3 is made up of 16 amino acids. In germline, CDR1 is SGHKS, CDR2 YYEKEE (reference sequence). V dropped 0 bases and J dropped 0; count of bases not matched to a gene: 2. The CDR3, as DNA: TGTGCCAGCAGCTTGGGACAGGGCTCGAACACCGGGGAGCTGTTTTTT. This gives the protein CASSLGQGSNTGELFF. The variable domain in full, completed from reference TRBV5-5 and TRBJ2-2, reads DAGVTQSPTHLIKTRGQQVTLRCSPISGHKSVSWYQQVLGQGPQFIFQYYEKEERGRGNFPDRFSARQFPNYSSELNVNALLLGDSALYLCASSLGQGSNTGELFFGEGSRLTVL.

The chain carries TRBV5-1 and TRBJ1-1; 7 nucleotides align to TRBD1. V shed 1 base, J shed 1 base, and the junction held 4 bases outside the gene matches. The V gene's germline CDR1 is SGHRS and CDR2 YFSETQ. The CDR3 is made up of 15 amino acids. The DNA for the CDR3 is TGCGCCAGCAGCTTGTCAGGGACAGCGAACACTGAAGCTTTCTTT. Amino acids: CASSLSGTANTEAFF.

V gene TRBV7-9 combines with J gene TRBJ2-5; tentatively, D is TRBD1 (6 bases). The V gene lost 5 bases and the J gene lost 2 bases, with 15 bases spanning the gap. The CDR3 totals 15 residues. Looked up from germline, CDR1 is SEHNR and CDR2 is FQNEAQ (reference sequence). CDR3 sequence (DNA): TGTGCCAGCAGCCCCGATGGCAGGGGACAAGAGACCCAGTACTTC. It translates to CASSPDGRGQETQYF.

This clone was seen a single time. This chain links TRBV6-4 with TRBJ1-4, with no clear D. The CDR3 length is 11 residues. Trimming removed 7 bases at V and 4 bases at J, with 4 bases between. From germline, CDR1 is MRHNA and CDR2 SNTAGT. As DNA, the CDR3 is TGTGCCAGCAAGGATAATGAAAAACTGTTTTTT. Protein sequence: CASKDNEKLFF.

The chain uses TRBV6-6 and TRBJ1-1; no clear D gene. Trimming shortened V by 2 bases and J by 1 base, and 11 bases separated the two germline ends. CDR1 is MNHNY, CDR2 SVGAGI, per germline (reference sequence). This CDR3 is built from 15 residues. The CDR3 loop reads CASSYEGRTNTEAFF. CDR3 bases: TGTGCCAGCAGTTACGAGGGTAGAACGAACACTGAAGCTTTCTTT.

V is TRBV18 and J is TRBJ2-5; no definite D call. Deletions cut 4 bases from V and 1 base from J, with 13 bases between. Germline V CDR1 and CDR2: KGHSH, LQKENI. This CDR3 region has 15 residues. In DNA, the CDR3 is TGTGCCAGCTCACTCCAACTATCACCCCAAGAGACCCAGTACTTC. The encoded protein is CASSLQLSPQETQYF.

V usage is TRBV6-5 and J usage is TRBJ2-7, with a possible D match to TRBD2 (7 bases). Germline CDR1 and CDR2: MNHEY and SVGAGI. V was shortened by 7 bases and J by 3 bases, with 13 bases between the two germline ends. CDR3 size: 13 residues. The CDR3 here is CASKGGKNYEQYV. DNA for the CDR3: TGTGCCAGCAAGGGGGGGAAGAACTACGAGCAGTACGTC.

V is TRBV24-1 and J is TRBJ2-1; 8 bases match TRBD2. Germline V gene sequence: CDR1 KGHDR, CDR2 SFDVKD. V gave up 3 bases and J gave up 9 bases; unmatched junction bases: 9. The CDR3 has 15 amino acids. This chain's CDR3 is CATSDPGTSLGEQFF. The DNA for the CDR3 is TGTGCCACCAGTGATCCTGGGACTAGTCTGGGTGAGCAGTTCTTC.

The V call is TRBV10-3, the J call TRBJ2-5; 9 positions match TRBD2. Unmatched junction bases numbered 6, after V lost 4 bases and J lost 9 bases. Germline V gene data show CDR1 as ENHRY and CDR2 as SYGVKD. The CDR3 sequence is 13 residues long. CDR3 sequence (DNA): TGTGCCATCAGTGTGGACCAGCGGGAGGCCCAGTACTTC. Encoded protein: CAISVDQREAQYF.